This TCR beta chain was profiled in a study of regulatory T cells in long-lasting Graves disease. The wider study: Graves' patients, newly diagnosed, had taken antithyroid drugs under 3 months.

HTBI primers from iRepertoire and Arm-PCR of CDR3 regions yielded the TCR beta libraries. TCRdb processed the multiplex PCR reads anew with MiXCR; each CDR3 protein has one entry. The sample consists of hundreds of thousands of distinct CDR3 sequences, about 16% of them appearing once. As to time point: newly diagnosed GD, antithyroid drugs for less than 3 months. Isolated PBMC RNA provided the starting material for the TCR library. American Thyroid Association guidelines were used to diagnose Graves' disease. EDTA tubes held approximately 10 milliliters of peripheral blood from each patient. The germline V gene has CDR1 DFQATT and CDR2 SNEGSKA (reference sequence). V lost 0 bases and J lost 3; bases outside the gene matches: 3. This CDR3 has 14 residues. These sequences were also reported in another study, on T cells in Graves' hyperthyroidism and ophthalmopathy. As that report states: Ophthalmopathy cases were set apart from stable hyperthyroidism by a 13 V-J model.

The J gene is TRBJ2-7, the V gene TRBV20-1; TRBD1 matches at 9 bases. Sample: peripheral blood mononuclear cells (PBMCs), taken at new diagnosis, from a patient treated with antithyroid drugs. The sequence was obtained from a woman in her forties or fifties with Graves disease. The CDR3 bases are TGCAGTGCTAGAGATTGGACAGGGGACTACGAGCAGTACTTC. Translation gives CSARDWTGDYEQYF.